The rows below give T cell receptor beta chains drawn from one sample of a study of blood T cell repertoires in COVID-19. This table comes from immunoSEQ multiplex PCR, and its TCRdb copy is limited to in-frame clones, with some not included. The sample yields some 260,000 clones, around 90% seen once. The specimen was peripheral blood. These receptors were collected from a human donor in a cohort sampled during active COVID-19. Both conserved end residues are part of each CDR3. The order of the fields is V gene, J gene, D gene, clone size, CDR3 DNA, CDR3 protein. The D gene is left open where the match is weak. Clone size is given for some rows only: seen once, a few or many times, or a class if the clone is expanded.

V gene: TRBV6-5; J gene: TRBJ2-7; D gene: TRBD2; clone size: NA; CDR3 DNA: TGTGCCGTCCCGACTAGCGGGGGTCCCCCGTGGGAGCAGTACTTC; CDR3 protein: CAVPTSGGPPWEQYF
V gene: TRBV11-2; J gene: TRBJ2-7; D gene: TRBD2; clone size: NA; CDR3 DNA: TGTGCCAGCAGCTTAGGACTAGCGGGGACCTACGAGCAGTACTTC; CDR3 protein: CASSLGLAGTYEQYF
V gene: TRBV27; J gene: TRBJ2-5; D gene: TRBD2; clone size: NA; CDR3 DNA: TGTGCCAGCAGTCCCCTAGGTAGCGGGAGACGGGAGACCCAGTACTTC; CDR3 protein: CASSPLGSGRRETQYF
V gene: TRBV20-1; J gene: TRBJ1-2; D gene: NA; clone size: NA; CDR3 DNA: TGCAGTGCTAGTTCAGGGGCCCCGTCAAATGGCTACACCTTC; CDR3 protein: CSASSGAPSNGYTF
V gene: TRBV5-1; J gene: TRBJ2-5; D gene: TRBD1; clone size: NA; CDR3 DNA: TGCGCCAGCAGCGGGGGGACAGGGTCACAAGAGACCCAGTACTTC; CDR3 protein: CASSGGTGSQETQYF
V gene: TRBV7-3; J gene: TRBJ2-2; D gene: NA; clone size: NA; CDR3 DNA: TGTGCCACTAGGTTCCAGCAGGGTCACACCGGGGAGCTGTTTTTT; CDR3 protein: CATRFQQGHTGELFF
V gene: TRBV28; J gene: TRBJ2-1; D gene: NA; clone size: NA; CDR3 DNA: TGTGCCAGCAGACATGGGACTGTCCTCGACAATGAGCAGTTCTTC; CDR3 protein: CASRHGTVLDNEQFF
V gene: TRBV5-1; J gene: TRBJ2-3; D gene: TRBD1; clone size: NA; CDR3 DNA: TGCGCCAGCAGCTTAGGGACAGGGGGCGCAGATACGCAGTATTTT; CDR3 protein: CASSLGTGGADTQYF
V gene: TRBV30; J gene: TRBJ2-7; D gene: TRBD2; clone size: NA; CDR3 DNA: TGTGCCTCGTCGTGGGGGGGAAACTACGAGCAGTACTTC; CDR3 protein: CASSWGGNYEQYF
V gene: TRBV7-9; J gene: TRBJ1-1; D gene: NA; clone size: NA; CDR3 DNA: TGTGCCAGCAGCCGGGACACTGAAGCTTTCTTT; CDR3 protein: CASSRDTEAFF
V gene: TRBV25-1; J gene: TRBJ2-7; D gene: TRBD2; clone size: NA; CDR3 DNA: TGTGCCAGCAGTGGCACCACGCGGGGGGCCTCCTACGAGCAGTACTTC; CDR3 protein: CASSGTTRGASYEQYF
V gene: TRBV9; J gene: TRBJ2-7; D gene: NA; clone size: NA; CDR3 DNA: TGTGCCAGCAGCGTAGGTGGTAGTCCCTACGAGCAGTACTTC; CDR3 protein: CASSVGGSPYEQYF
V gene: TRBV9; J gene: TRBJ2-6; D gene: NA; clone size: NA; CDR3 DNA: TGTGCCAGCAGCGACAGCGGCTCTGGGGCCAACGTCCTGACTTTC; CDR3 protein: CASSDSGSGANVLTF
V gene: TRBV13; J gene: TRBJ2-7; D gene: NA; clone size: NA; CDR3 DNA: TGTGCCAGCAGCACCGGACTAAAAACCTACGAGCAGTACTTC; CDR3 protein: CASSTGLKTYEQYF
V gene: TRBV28; J gene: TRBJ1-1; D gene: NA; clone size: NA; CDR3 DNA: TGTGCCAGCAGTTTATCGGTGAACACTGAAGCTTTCTTT; CDR3 protein: CASSLSVNTEAFF
V gene: TRBV5-6; J gene: TRBJ2-7; D gene: NA; clone size: NA; CDR3 DNA: TGTGCCAGTAGCGCACTTAGCTACGAGCAGTACTTC; CDR3 protein: CASSALSYEQYF
V gene: TRBV7-3; J gene: TRBJ1-2; D gene: TRBD1; clone size: NA; CDR3 DNA: TGTGCCAGCAGCCCTGGACAGGGTTATGGCTACACCTTC; CDR3 protein: CASSPGQGYGYTF
V gene: TRBV27; J gene: TRBJ2-1; D gene: TRBD2; clone size: NA; CDR3 DNA: TGTGCCAGCAGTTTAGGCCAATATTCCCTCAGCGGGGAGTACAATGAGCAGTTCTTC; CDR3 protein: CASSLGQYSLSGEYNEQFF
V gene: TRBV28; J gene: TRBJ1-2; D gene: NA; clone size: NA; CDR3 DNA: TGTGCCAGCTCAAACGCAGCACAGGGCGGTGGCTACACCTTC; CDR3 protein: CASSNAAQGGGYTF
V gene: TRBV28; J gene: TRBJ1-6; D gene: TRBD1; clone size: NA; CDR3 DNA: TGTGCCAGCAGTGGGGGGACAGGGGTTGTTTCACCCCTCCACTTT; CDR3 protein: CASSGGTGVVSPLHF
V gene: TRBV6-5; J gene: TRBJ2-2; D gene: NA; clone size: NA; CDR3 DNA: TGTGCCAGCACGGGGATTTCGAACACCGGGGAGCTGTTTTTT; CDR3 protein: CASTGISNTGELFF
V gene: TRBV7-2; J gene: TRBJ2-3; D gene: TRBD2; clone size: few; CDR3 DNA: TGTGCCAGCAACCAATTCGGACTAGCGGGAGGCACAGATACGCAGTATTTT; CDR3 protein: CASNQFGLAGGTDTQYF
V gene: TRBV5-4; J gene: TRBJ1-2; D gene: TRBD1; clone size: NA; CDR3 DNA: TGTGCCAGCAGCACGCCGGGACAGGGGATTGGGGGCTACACCTTC; CDR3 protein: CASSTPGQGIGGYTF
V gene: TRBV12-3/TRBV12-4; J gene: TRBJ2-1; D gene: NA; clone size: NA; CDR3 DNA: TGTGCCAGCAGTCCTAGAGGATCGCAGTTCTTC; CDR3 protein: CASSPRGSQFF
V gene: TRBV6-5; J gene: TRBJ1-5; D gene: NA; clone size: NA; CDR3 DNA: TGTGCCAGCAGTTATTCAGGGGTCCGGCAGCCCCAGCATTTT; CDR3 protein: CASSYSGVRQPQHF
V gene: TRBV28; J gene: TRBJ1-1; D gene: TRBD1; clone size: NA; CDR3 DNA: TGTGCCAGCAGTTTGACAGGGGATACCCTCACTGAAGCTTTCTTT; CDR3 protein: CASSLTGDTLTEAFF
V gene: TRBV27; J gene: TRBJ1-2; D gene: TRBD1; clone size: NA; CDR3 DNA: TGTGCCAGCAGTTTAGTACAGGGGGCGCATGGCTACACCTTC; CDR3 protein: CASSLVQGAHGYTF
V gene: TRBV21-1; J gene: TRBJ1-2; D gene: NA; clone size: once; CDR3 DNA: TGTGCCAGCAGCAAAGAGGACCGAGAGGGTGGCTACACCTTC; CDR3 protein: CASSKEDREGGYTF
V gene: TRBV6-5; J gene: TRBJ2-1; D gene: NA; clone size: NA; CDR3 DNA: TGTGCCAGCACCGGGTACAATGAGCAGTTCTTC; CDR3 protein: CASTGYNEQFF
V gene: TRBV6-5; J gene: TRBJ2-1; D gene: TRBD1; clone size: NA; CDR3 DNA: TGTGCCAGCGGGGAGGACAGGGACAATGAGCAGTTCTTC; CDR3 protein: CASGEDRDNEQFF
V gene: TRBV7-9; J gene: TRBJ2-5; D gene: TRBD2; clone size: NA; CDR3 DNA: TGTGCCAGCAGCGAGGGACTAGCGGGAGAAGAGACCCAGTACTTC; CDR3 protein: CASSEGLAGEETQYF
V gene: TRBV25-1; J gene: TRBJ2-7; D gene: NA; clone size: NA; CDR3 DNA: TGTGCCAGCAGTGAAAAAAGGACAGTCTACGAGCAGTACTTC; CDR3 protein: CASSEKRTVYEQYF
V gene: TRBV15; J gene: TRBJ1-3; D gene: NA; clone size: NA; CDR3 DNA: TGTGCCACCAGCAGAGATATTCTCGGTGCTGGAAACACCATATATTTT; CDR3 protein: CATSRDILGAGNTIYF
V gene: TRBV5-1; J gene: TRBJ2-5; D gene: TRBD2; clone size: NA; CDR3 DNA: TGCGCCAGCAGCTTAGGGACTAGCGGGAGGGCGGAGACCCAGTACTTC; CDR3 protein: CASSLGTSGRAETQYF
V gene: TRBV6-6; J gene: TRBJ2-7; D gene: TRBD2; clone size: NA; CDR3 DNA: TGTGCCAGCGGAACCGGGACTAGCGGTGTAAAGGAGCAGTACTTC; CDR3 protein: CASGTGTSGVKEQYF
V gene: TRBV5-6; J gene: TRBJ2-7; D gene: TRBD1; clone size: once; CDR3 DNA: TGTGCCAGCAGCTTATTACCGGGACAGGGCTACGAGCAGTACTTC; CDR3 protein: CASSLLPGQGYEQYF
V gene: TRBV15; J gene: TRBJ1-2; D gene: TRBD1; clone size: medium-sized; CDR3 DNA: TGTGCCACCAGCAGAACCGGGACAGGGTCTGAAGGCTACACCTTC; CDR3 protein: CATSRTGTGSEGYTF
V gene: TRBV6-4; J gene: TRBJ1-5; D gene: TRBD1; clone size: NA; CDR3 DNA: TGTGCCAGCAGTGAACCAAGGGACAGGGACGGGAACTGGAGCAATCAGCCCCAGCATTTT; CDR3 protein: CASSEPRDRDGNWSNQPQHF
V gene: TRBV4-3; J gene: TRBJ2-1; D gene: TRBD1; clone size: NA; CDR3 DNA: TGCGCCAGCAGCCAAGGTCGGTTCAGGGGGCATGAGCAGTTCTTC; CDR3 protein: CASSQGRFRGHEQFF
V gene: TRBV20-1; J gene: TRBJ2-7; D gene: TRBD2; clone size: NA; CDR3 DNA: TGCAGTGCTAGTAATCGGCTAGCGGGGTACGAGCAGTACTTC; CDR3 protein: CSASNRLAGYEQYF
V gene: TRBV3-1/TRBV3-2; J gene: TRBJ1-2; D gene: NA; clone size: NA; CDR3 DNA: TGTGCCAGCAGCCAACCCACGGGGGGCTACACCTTC; CDR3 protein: CASSQPTGGYTF
V gene: TRBV4-3; J gene: TRBJ2-3; D gene: TRBD1; clone size: NA; CDR3 DNA: TGCGCCAGCAGCCAAGTATGGACAGGGTCGGGCACAGATACGCAGTATTTT; CDR3 protein: CASSQVWTGSGTDTQYF
V gene: TRBV28; J gene: TRBJ2-4; D gene: TRBD1; clone size: NA; CDR3 DNA: TGTGCCAGCAGTTCCCCGGGACAGGGGAACATTCAGTACTTC; CDR3 protein: CASSSPGQGNIQYF
V gene: TRBV5-1; J gene: TRBJ2-7; D gene: TRBD2; clone size: NA; CDR3 DNA: TGCGCCAGCAGCTTGACTAGCGGGAGGGACGAGCAGTACTTC; CDR3 protein: CASSLTSGRDEQYF
V gene: TRBV7-9; J gene: TRBJ1-1; D gene: NA; clone size: few; CDR3 DNA: TGTGCCAGCAGCTTATGGCGTTTCGGGACAGAAGCTTTCTTT; CDR3 protein: CASSLWRFGTEAFF